One sample yielded the 32 T cell receptor beta chains listed below, sequenced in a study of cytomegalovirus exposure and HLA in healthy donors. It was with 60 Vbeta and 13 Jbeta primers that the PCR ran. The repertoire was sequenced with immunoSEQ multiplex PCR; TCRdb's copy has only in-frame clones and lacks some. The table records 150,000 to 200,000 clones, about four fifths of them present only once. The source material was PBMCs. The receptors come from a man aged 18 to 30 in good health and CMV-seronegative.

In DNA form, the CDR3 reads TGTGCCAGCAGCCAGGACAGGGGGCCAGATACGCAGTATTTT. Translating it yields CASSQDRGPDTQYF. V is TRBV9 and J is TRBJ2-3; 11 nucleotides agree with TRBD1. Losses at the gene ends were 4 bases for V and 4 bases for J; bases not matched to a gene: 2. CDR3 length: 14 residues. The germline V gene encodes CDR1 SGDLS and CDR2 YYNGEE.

The chain combines TRBV25-1 with TRBJ2-7, with 7 nucleotides matching TRBD2. The V gene end was trimmed by 6 bases and the J gene end by 1 base; junction bases not matched to a gene: 6. Germline V lookup: CDR1 MGHDK, CDR2 SYGVNS. This CDR3 contains 14 residues. The CDR3 region is CASRPWGGSYEQYF. The CDR3 bases are TGTGCCAGCAGGCCGTGGGGGGGGTCCTACGAGCAGTACTTC.

The J gene is TRBJ1-6, the V gene TRBV2; maybe TRBD1 (5 bases). This CDR3 is built from 19 residues. Germline V gene sequence: CDR1 SNHLY, CDR2 FYNNEI. The V end lost 0 bases, the J end lost 5 bases, and 20 bases lay between the germline ends. The CDR3 loop reads CASSEAQHRYSGNNSPLHF. CDR3 DNA: TGTGCCAGCAGTGAAGCCCAGCACAGGTATTCGGGTAATAATTCACCCCTCCACTTT.

The rearrangement uses TRBV2 and TRBJ2-1; D remains ambiguous. CDR3 size: 16 residues. The V end was cut by 3 bases, the J end by 2 bases, with 14 bases between. Germline V gene lookup returns CDR1 SNHLY and CDR2 FYNNEI. CDR3 sequence: CASSDGGVRPYNEQFF. DNA of the CDR3: TGTGCCAGCAGTGATGGTGGAGTAAGGCCCTACAATGAGCAGTTCTTC. Variable domain in full (rest from reference TRBV2 and TRBJ2-1): EPEVTQTPSHQVTQMGQEVILRCVPISNHLYFYWYRQILGQKVEFLVSFYNNEISEKSEIFDDQFSVERPDGSNFTLKIRSTKLEDSAMYFCASSDGGVRPYNEQFFGPGTRLTVL.

The J gene is TRBJ1-2, the V gene TRBV6-5; a weak D match, TRBD1 (5 bases). Germline V CDR1 and CDR2: MNHEY, SVGAGI. Trimming cost V 6 bases and J 2 bases, with 10 bases left between them. CDR3 length: 13 amino acids. CDR3 residues: CASRQTENYGYTF. CDR3 DNA sequence: TGTGCCAGCAGGCAGACAGAGAACTATGGCTACACCTTC.

The V and J genes are TRBV28 and TRBJ2-7, with D maybe TRBD2 (5 bases). This CDR3 is 15 amino acids long. Trimming took off 8 bases at V and 5 bases at J, with 22 bases between the two ends. Per the germline V gene, CDR1 is MDHEN and CDR2 is SYDVKM. CDR3 DNA sequence: TGTGCCAGCTGTAACCACGGGGTTTTTGGGAACGAGCAGTACTTC. Translation: CASCNHGVFGNEQYF.

The count of this clone is one. The chain couples TRBV7-9 to TRBJ2-2; a possible D gene is TRBD2 (6 bases). This CDR3 is built from 15 residues. The V gene lost 5 bases and the J gene lost 3 bases, with 13 bases spanning the gap. Germline values: CDR1 SEHNR, CDR2 FQNEAQ (reference sequence). CDR3 sequence reads: CASSPGLYYTGELFF. CDR3 DNA sequence: TGTGCCAGCAGCCCGGGACTTTATTACACCGGGGAGCTGTTTTTT.

V is TRBV11-3 and J is TRBJ2-1; TRBD2 is a possible D gene (5 bases). The CDR3 is 13 residues long. V was shortened by 4 bases and J by 1 base, with 5 bases between the two germline ends. Germline-derived CDR1 and CDR2 are SGHNT and YENEEA. The CDR3 region is CASSSGSYNEQFF. The CDR3 DNA sequence: TGTGCCAGCAGCTCGGGGTCCTACAATGAGCAGTTCTTC.

The rearrangement links TRBV9 to TRBJ1-5, with TRBD1 identical over 10 bases. The CDR3 has 17 amino acids. The germline CDR1 and CDR2 sequences are SGDLS and YYNGEE. V lost 3 bases, J lost 0 bases, and 6 bases stayed unmatched. CDR3 residues: CASSDGTGAYSNQPQHF. CDR3 bases: TGTGCCAGCAGCGACGGGACAGGGGCTTATAGCAATCAGCCCCAGCATTTT.

As regards this clone: The junction departs from germline at one end; a sequencing error may be responsible. The chain uses TRBV7-9 and TRBJ2-3; D not resolved. The CDR3 is made up of 14 amino acids. Per germline, CDR1 SEHNR and CDR2 FQNEAQ (reference sequence). CDR3 sequence reads: CSSIPVESTDTQYF. In DNA form, the CDR3 reads TGTTCCAGCATACCAGTGGAGAGCACAGATACGCAGTATTTT.

This rearrangement joins TRBV5-8 to TRBJ2-4; 9 nucleotides align to TRBD1. V dropped 7 bases and J dropped 4; count of bases not matched to a gene: 6. Germline values: CDR1 SGHTS, CDR2 YDEGEE. CDR3 length: 14 amino acids. The CDR3 region is CASLTGGAKNIQYF. DNA of the CDR3: TGTGCCAGCCTAACAGGGGGCGCGAAAAACATTCAGTACTTC.

The V call is TRBV11-2, the J call TRBJ1-1; D uncertain. The germline V gene encodes CDR1 SGHAT and CDR2 FQNNGV. The CDR3 is made up of 11 amino acids. Trimming stripped 4 bases from V and 4 bases from J, with 4 bases between. CDR3 amino acids: CASSSGTEAFF. CDR3 nucleotides: TGTGCCAGCAGCTCCGGCACTGAAGCTTTCTTT.

The chain employs TRBV11-2 and TRBJ2-5, with 8 nucleotides matching TRBD1. Per the germline V gene, CDR1 is SGHAT and CDR2 is FQNNGV. V was pared by 3 bases and J by 0 bases, with 6 bases of the junction left unmatched. The CDR3 covers 16 residues. CDR3 sequence reads: CASSLGVTGDQETQYF. In DNA form, the CDR3 reads TGTGCCAGCAGCTTGGGGGTGACAGGGGACCAAGAGACCCAGTACTTC.

The chain employs TRBV6-5 and TRBJ2-2, with 9 bases lining up with TRBD1. Germline-derived CDR1 and CDR2 are MNHEY and SVGAGI. V lost 6 bases, J lost 5 bases, and 7 bases stayed unmatched. The CDR3 extends over 15 amino acids. The CDR3 DNA reads as TGTGCCAGCAGACTGGGACAGGGAGGTACCGGGGAGCTGTTTTTT. Its protein is CASRLGQGGTGELFF.

The V and J genes are TRBV7-2 and TRBJ2-2; 10 bases agree with TRBD2. Germline V CDR1 and CDR2: SGHTA, FQGNSA. This CDR3 has 17 amino acids. V shed 1 base, J shed 7 bases, and the junction held 9 bases outside the gene matches. CDR3 DNA: TGTGCCAGCAGCTTAGTAGGGCTAGCGGGAGCCCACGGGGAGCTGTTTTTT. This encodes CASSLVGLAGAHGELFF.

The CDR3 sequence: CASSPRDSPTREQFF. As DNA, the CDR3 is TGTGCCAGCTCACCACGGGACAGCCCGACCCGAGAGCAGTTCTTC. This chain connects TRBV18 to TRBJ2-1; 7 positions match TRBD1. The germline CDR1 and CDR2 sequences are KGHSH and LQKENI. V dropped 1 base and J dropped 10; count of bases not matched to a gene: 10. This CDR3 has 15 residues.

V and J are TRBV7-8 and TRBJ2-5, with 9 bases aligning to TRBD1. The end of the DNA fits TRBJ2-7 better, so the J call may be wrong. The CDR3 is 17 amino acids. Looked up from germline, CDR1 is SGHVS and CDR2 is FQNEAQ. This chain's CDR3 is CASSNPHRDRDRYEQYF. The CDR3 bases are TGTGCCAGCAGCAACCCCCACCGGGACAGGGATAGGTACGAGCAGTACTTC.

The genes are TRBV6-4 and TRBJ2-3; D not certain. The CDR3 is 14 residues long. Germline lookup yields CDR1 MRHNA and CDR2 SNTAGT. V shed 3 bases and J shed 2 bases, with 9 bases lying between them. CDR3 sequence reads: CASSEVRNTDTQYF. The CDR3 DNA follows: TGTGCCAGCAGTGAGGTCAGAAACACAGATACGCAGTATTTT.

The chain couples TRBV4-3 to TRBJ1-3; D not certain. Looked up from germline, CDR1 is LGHNA and CDR2 is YSLEER. V was shortened by 1 base and J by 0 bases, with 10 bases between the two germline ends. CDR3 size: 16 residues. The CDR3 DNA reads as TGCGCCAGCAGCCAAGGCGAGATCGTCTCTGGAAACACCATATATTTT. Translation: CASSQGEIVSGNTIYF.

The rearrangement joins TRBV28 to TRBJ2-7; 9 bases map to TRBD2. The length of the CDR3 is 15 residues. CDR1 is MDHEN, CDR2 SYDVKM, per germline. The V segment lost 2 bases and the J segment 2 bases; nucleotides outside the gene matches: 4. The chain's CDR3 is CASSLHLAGTYEQYF. The DNA of the CDR3 is TGTGCCAGCAGTTTACACCTAGCGGGGACCTACGAGCAGTACTTC.

CDR3 region: CASSHTRLNTGELFF. CDR3 nucleotides: TGTGCCAGCAGCCACACGAGGTTGAACACCGGGGAGCTGTTTTTT. The chain joins TRBV7-9 to TRBJ2-2; D uncertain. The germline gives CDR1 SEHNR, CDR2 FQNEAQ (reference sequence). The CDR3 runs 15 residues. The V end was cut by 5 bases, the J end by 1 base, with 11 bases between.

Regarding this clone: A junction end diverges from the germline sequence, so it may reflect a read error. J is TRBJ1-3 and V is TRBV7-9; 7 positions agree with TRBD1. The CDR3 covers 17 residues. Per the germline V gene, CDR1 is SEHNR and CDR2 is FQNEAQ (reference sequence). In DNA form, the CDR3 reads TGTTCCAGCAGCTTAGGACCCCTAGACAGGGCTGGAAACACCATATATTTT. The encoded protein is CSSSLGPLDRAGNTIYF.

This clone was picked up a small number of times. The chain combines TRBV2 with TRBJ2-7; no clear D. Deletions cut 6 bases from V and 5 bases from J, with 11 bases between. Germline CDR1 and CDR2: SNHLY and FYNNEI. This CDR3 spans 12 amino acids. The CDR3 loop is CASSTIMNEQYF. CDR3 in DNA: TGTGCCAGCAGCACAATTATGAACGAGCAGTACTTC.

The J gene is TRBJ1-3, the V gene TRBV6-1; D might be TRBD1 (5 bases). CDR3 length: 15 residues. Germline V gene sequence: CDR1 MNHNS, CDR2 SASEGT. Deletions cut 7 bases from V and 2 bases from J, with 15 bases between. CDR3 DNA: TGTGCCAGCACCCCTCCGGGGGGGACTGGAAACACCATATATTTT. Translating gives CASTPPGGTGNTIYF.

The chain combines TRBV7-8 with TRBJ1-1; a weak D match, TRBD1 (6 bases). The CDR3 has 16 amino acids. Germline V gene sequence: CDR1 SGHVS, CDR2 FQNEAQ. Between the trimmed V and J ends, which lost 8 bases and 11 bases, there was a span of 30 bases. The CDR3 protein is CASLYRERDAGLGAFF. CDR3 DNA: TGTGCCAGCCTATACAGGGAGCGGGACGCGGGACTCGGGGCTTTCTTT. Full variable domain (rest looked up from reference TRBV7-8 and TRBJ1-1): GAGVSQSPRYKVAKRGQDVALRCDPISGHVSLFWYQQALGQGPEFLTYFQNEAQLDKSGLPSDRFFAERPEGSVSTLKIQRTQQEDSAVYLCASLYRERDAGLGAFFGQGTRLTVV.

The genes are TRBV7-9 and TRBJ2-1; 7 bases agree with TRBD1. The CDR3 is 14 residues long. The germline V gene encodes CDR1 SEHNR and CDR2 FQNEAQ (reference sequence). After removal of 4 bases from V and 8 bases from J, the junction contained 8 bases not matched to a gene. The CDR3 DNA reads TGTGCCAGCAGCTCGAACAGGGGATTCGATGAGCAGTTCTTC. It encodes CASSSNRGFDEQFF.

This CDR3 is CASSHPGTSGRSYNEQFF. The CDR3 DNA sequence: TGTGCCAGCAGCCACCCCGGGACTAGCGGGAGGTCCTACAATGAGCAGTTCTTC. The chain couples TRBV7-2 to TRBJ2-1; 15 positions match TRBD2. This CDR3 comprises 18 residues. Losses at the gene ends were 5 bases for V and 1 base for J; bases not matched to a gene: 6. Germline assignment: CDR1 SGHTA and CDR2 FQGNSA.

The J gene is TRBJ2-5, the V gene TRBV21-1; the D call of TRBD1 is as the table states it, not checked on the DNA. TRBV21-1 constitutes a pseudogene. The CDR3 covers 15 residues. CDR3 protein: CASTPGGGERETQYF. The CDR3 nucleotides are TGTGCCAGCACCCCAGGGGGTGGGGAGAGAGAGACCCAGTACTTC.

The genes are TRBV14 and TRBJ2-2, with 8 positions matching TRBD1. CDR3 length: 14 amino acids. The J segment lost 3 bases and the V segment lost 6 bases, leaving 3 bases of the junction unmatched. Germline V lookup: CDR1 SGHDN, CDR2 FVKESK. In nucleotides, the CDR3 is TGTGCCAGCAGACCGACAGGGGACACCGGGGAGCTGTTTTTT. Protein sequence: CASRPTGDTGELFF.

The V gene is TRBV25-1, the J gene TRBJ2-2; D call uncertain. The CDR3 consists of 12 residues. The V gene's germline CDR1 is MGHDK and CDR2 SYGVNS. V was trimmed by 2 bases and J by 5 bases, leaving 3 bases between them. The CDR3 DNA reads as TGTGCCAGCAGTGAACCGACCGGGGAGCTGTTTTTT. Translated: CASSEPTGELFF.

The rearrangement links TRBV2 to TRBJ2-5, with 7 bases aligning to TRBD2. The germline CDR1 and CDR2 sequences are SNHLY and FYNNEI. The CDR3 has 14 amino acids. Germline trimming cut 2 bases from V and 4 bases from J; bases unmatched to any gene: 4. This CDR3 is CASSELQRGETQYF. The CDR3 nucleotides read TGTGCCAGCAGTGAACTCCAGCGGGGAGAGACCCAGTACTTC.

The genes are TRBV19 and TRBJ2-7; TRBD1 agrees at 10 bases. The CDR3 is 16 residues long. J was trimmed by 0 bases and V by 5 bases; bases with no gene match: 7. Germline V gives CDR1 LNHDA, CDR2 SQIVND (reference sequence). The CDR3 protein is CASSVDRGHSSYEQYF. The CDR3 bases are TGTGCCAGTAGTGTCGACAGGGGGCATAGCTCCTACGAGCAGTACTTC.